This TCR beta chain was sequenced during a study of T-cell memory formation after mild COVID-19. About the research overall: Clusters of TCRs were largely donor specific. Study-wide results and caveats: Several responding clones turned up in pre-infection memory, indicating that cross-reactive memory may have taken part. Shrinking CD4+ clones were chiefly CM and EM; CD8+ ones were chiefly EMRA.

TCRdb re-analysed the 5' RACE reads in MiXCR, keeping a single row per CDR3 protein. The data show 140,000 to 150,000 distinct CDR3 sequences, over 6% seen once. This clonotype has more than one count but fewer than ten. What it recognizes is unknown. The CDR3 runs to 16 residues. The ends lost 6 bases at V and 3 bases at J; junction bases unmatched: 10. The receptor's source is an adult woman who had mild COVID-19 (a few samples of this study predate the infection). Cell type and time point are not known. The sequenced material came from PBMCs or a T cell subset sorted from them (not recorded which). The chain uses TRBV12-3 or TRBV12-4 and TRBJ1-1, with 10 bases fitting TRBD1. In nucleotides, the CDR3 is TGTGCCAGCAGCCCGGGGACAGGGGTGGGTGACACTGAAGCTTTCTTT. Protein: CASSPGTGVGDTEAFF.